The 30 T cell receptor beta chains presented below share a single source sample, sequenced in a study of blood T cell repertoires in COVID-19. Assay: immunoSEQ multiplex PCR; the TCRdb copy retains only in-frame clones and omits some. The sample contains about 36,000 clones, roughly 80% of which appear only once. The sample comprised peripheral blood. These receptors were obtained from a man aged 55 to 70 with active COVID-19.

The DNA of the CDR3 is TGTGCCACCAGCAGAGCCCTAAAACAAGAGACCCAGTACTTC. This encodes CATSRALKQETQYF. V gene TRBV15 combines with J gene TRBJ2-5, with D unresolved. CDR3 size: 14 residues. Trimming took 1 base from V and 2 from J, leaving 8 bases between them. The V gene's germline CDR1 is LNHNV and CDR2 YYDKDF (reference sequence).

In this sample, this clone turned up once. The chain combines TRBV4-2 with TRBJ2-5, with no clear D. V was trimmed by 4 bases and J by 5 bases, leaving 14 bases between them. Per the germline V gene, CDR1 is LGHNA and CDR2 is YNFKEQ. This CDR3 is built from 14 residues. Here the CDR3 DNA reads TGTGCCAGCAGCCCGTCTTCTTCGGGTGAGACCCAGTACTTC. It codes for CASSPSSSGETQYF.

The chain combines TRBV3-1 (or the pseudogene TRBV3-2) with TRBJ1-2; D gene ambiguous. The CDR3 is 11 residues long. Trimming removed 3 bases from V and 4 bases from J, with 3 bases in between. Germline V gene sequence: CDR1 LGHDT, CDR2 YNNKEL (reference sequence). CDR3 amino acids: CASSHSYGYTF. The CDR3 DNA is TGTGCCAGCAGCCATAGCTATGGCTACACCTTC.

J is TRBJ1-1 and V is TRBV18, with 9 bases aligning to TRBD1. From germline, CDR1 is KGHSH and CDR2 LQKENI. The CDR3 is made up of 15 amino acids. Trimming cost V 6 bases and J 1 base; bases outside gene matches: 6. The CDR3 sequence: CASSPGQGWNTEAFF. The CDR3 coding sequence is TGTGCCAGCTCTCCTGGACAGGGGTGGAACACTGAAGCTTTCTTT.

The V call is TRBV19, the J call TRBJ2-3; 7 nucleotides agree with TRBD1. The CDR3 runs to 15 residues. CDR1 is LNHDA, CDR2 SQIVND, per germline (reference sequence). V dropped 6 bases and J dropped 2; count of bases not matched to a gene: 8. CDR3: CASSSSGGDTDTQYF. For the CDR3, the DNA is TGTGCCAGTAGCTCCTCAGGGGGAGACACAGATACGCAGTATTTT.

This clone was recorded only once. The chain joins TRBV4-2 to TRBJ2-3; a possible D gene is TRBD2 (6 bases). The V end was cut by 0 bases, the J end by 0 bases, with 10 bases between. In germline, CDR1 is LGHNA, CDR2 YNFKEQ. The CDR3 length is 16 residues. The CDR3 region is CASSQEPGVSTDTQYF. The CDR3 region has the DNA TGTGCCAGCAGCCAAGAACCGGGAGTAAGCACAGATACGCAGTATTTT.

The chain combines TRBV6-6 with TRBJ1-1; weak D call: TRBD1 (5 bases). The CDR3 runs to 12 residues. Between the trimmed V and J ends, which lost 6 bases and 3 bases, there was a span of 8 bases. Germline V gene sequence: CDR1 MNHNY, CDR2 SVGAGI (reference sequence). CDR3 sequence: CASRPGDTEAFF. CDR3 sequence (DNA): TGTGCCAGCAGGCCGGGGGACACTGAAGCTTTCTTT.

The CDR3 protein is CASRVVGGYEQYF. CDR3 DNA sequence: TGTGCCAGCAGAGTAGTCGGGGGCTACGAGCAGTACTTC. The chain combines TRBV12-3 or TRBV12-4 with TRBJ2-7; perhaps TRBD2 as D (6 bases). The CDR3 loop spans 13 amino acids. V was shortened by 6 bases and J by 3 bases, with 12 bases between the two germline ends.

About this clone: The identical CDR3 is also encoded by other nucleotide sequences in the sample. The V call is TRBV20-1, the J call TRBJ2-7; weak D call: TRBD2 (5 bases). V was pared by 3 bases and J by 5 bases, with 8 bases between. CDR1 is DFQATT, CDR2 SNEGSKA, per germline (reference sequence). The CDR3 contains 11 residues. The DNA for the CDR3 is TGCAGTGCTAGCAGCGGCCACGAGCAGTACTTC. Translating it yields CSASSGHEQYF.

The genes are TRBV27 and TRBJ2-1, with 7 bases lining up with TRBD1. Per germline, CDR1 MNHEY and CDR2 SMNVEV (reference sequence). V lost 2 bases and J lost 8; bases outside the gene matches: 9. This CDR3 region has 15 residues. The CDR3 spells CASSLTGALFDEQFF. CDR3 coding DNA: TGTGCCAGCAGTTTAACAGGGGCCCTCTTTGATGAGCAGTTCTTC.

The chain combines TRBV5-4 with TRBJ2-2; maybe TRBD2 (6 bases). This CDR3 has 15 amino acids. V lost 4 bases and J lost 3, with 13 bases in between. Germline values: CDR1 SGHNT, CDR2 YYREEE (reference sequence). CDR3 DNA sequence: TGTGCCAGCAGCCCATCTCCGGGGGACACCGGGGAGCTGTTTTTT. This codes for CASSPSPGDTGELFF.

The V and J genes are TRBV30 and TRBJ2-7; 8 positions agree with TRBD1. The CDR3 is 14 amino acids. Trimming at V came to 3 bases and at J to 3 bases, leaving 7 bases not matched to a gene. Germline values: CDR1 GTSNPN, CDR2 SVGIG (reference sequence). DNA of the CDR3: TGTGCCTGGAGGACAACAGGGGGAGGCTACGAGCAGTACTTC. This translates into CAWRTTGGGYEQYF.

The J gene is TRBJ1-2, the V gene TRBV5-1; D perhaps matches TRBD1 (6 bases). This CDR3 is 13 amino acids long. The germline CDR1 and CDR2 sequences are SGHRS and YFSETQ. Trimming removed 4 bases at V and 7 bases at J, with 14 bases between. The CDR3 bases are TGCGCCAGCAGCCAGGGGCAGGGATTTGGCTACACCTTC. Translation gives CASSQGQGFGYTF.

The rearrangement joins TRBV7-6 to TRBJ1-4, with a possible D match to TRBD1 (6 bases). The V gene lost 5 bases and the J gene lost 1 base, with 23 bases spanning the gap. From germline, CDR1 is SGHVS and CDR2 FNYEAQ. The length of the CDR3 is 19 residues. CDR3 in amino acids: CASSAKQGPTGITNEKLFF. The CDR3 DNA sequence: TGTGCCAGCAGCGCAAAACAGGGACCAACCGGTATAACTAATGAAAAACTGTTTTTT.

The V and J genes are TRBV2 and TRBJ1-2, with D perhaps matching TRBD1 (5 bases). V was shortened by 2 bases and J by 0 bases, with 10 bases between the two germline ends. From germline, CDR1 is SNHLY and CDR2 FYNNEI. This CDR3 is 15 amino acids long. The CDR3 sequence is CASSEQGGTNYGYTF. The DNA for the CDR3 is TGTGCCAGCAGTGAACAGGGCGGGACTAACTATGGCTACACCTTC.

The rearrangement joins TRBV7-9 to TRBJ1-2, with TRBD1 as a possible D gene (6 bases). Germline CDR1 SEHNR, CDR2 FQNEAQ (reference sequence). V shed 3 bases and J shed 7 bases, with 12 bases lying between them. The CDR3 consists of 13 residues. Here the CDR3 reads CASSFTGQGGYTF. The CDR3 bases are TGTGCCAGCAGCTTTACAGGGCAAGGTGGCTACACCTTC. Full variable domain (rest looked up from reference TRBV7-9 and TRBJ1-2): DTGVSQNPRHKITKRGQNVTFRCDPISEHNRLYWYRQTLGQGPEFLTYFQNEAQLEKSRLLSDRFSAERPKGSFSTLEIQRTEQGDSAMYLCASSFTGQGGYTFGSGTRLTVV.

The CDR3 DNA is TGTGCCTGGAGTCCCGGACAGGCGGCTCAGCCCCAGCATTTT. Translation gives CAWSPGQAAQPQHF. V is TRBV30 and J is TRBJ1-5; 7 nucleotides line up with TRBD1. V dropped 2 bases and J dropped 6; count of bases not matched to a gene: 7. Per germline, CDR1 GTSNPN and CDR2 SVGIG (reference sequence). This CDR3 comprises 14 residues.

V gene TRBV7-9 combines with J gene TRBJ1-1; 9 bases agree with TRBD1. The germline CDR1 and CDR2 sequences are SEHNR and FQNEAQ (reference sequence). The junction had 6 bases not matched to a gene; V was cut back by 6 bases and J by 1 base. This CDR3 is 15 amino acids long. CDR3 sequence: CASRQPGQGNTEAFF. For the CDR3, the DNA is TGTGCCAGCAGGCAACCGGGACAGGGGAACACTGAAGCTTTCTTT.

The sample holds a few counts of this clone. The chain is built from TRBV5-1 and TRBJ1-2; unclear D gene. The V and J ends lost 2 bases and 14 bases respectively, with 13 bases between them. Germline CDR1 reads SGHRS; CDR2 reads YFSETQ. The CDR3 length is 11 residues. The CDR3 here is CASSFGGVSTF. For the CDR3, the DNA is TGCGCCAGCAGCTTCGGCGGTGTCTCGACCTTC.

This clone occurred once. This chain connects TRBV4-1 to TRBJ2-1, with D maybe TRBD2 (5 bases). The CDR3 has 13 amino acids. Trimming shortened V by 3 bases and J by 5 bases, and 8 bases separated the two germline ends. Germline CDR1 is MGHRA and CDR2 is YSYEKL. CDR3 amino acids: CASSQRLHNEQFF. DNA for the CDR3: TGCGCCAGCAGCCAGAGACTACACAATGAGCAGTTCTTC.

The gene calls are TRBV2 and TRBJ2-7; 10 nucleotides align to TRBD2. Trimming took 6 bases from V and 3 from J; bases not matched to a gene: 5. The CDR3 contains 14 residues. CDR1 is SNHLY and CDR2 is FYNNEI in the germline V gene. DNA for the CDR3: TGTGCCAGCAGGATAGCGGGGGGTGGCTACGAGCAGTACTTC. It encodes CASRIAGGGYEQYF.

V and J are TRBV6-5 and TRBJ2-3, with D hard to call. There are 14 residues in the CDR3. From germline, CDR1 is MNHEY and CDR2 SVGAGI. V shed 5 bases and J shed 0 bases, with 9 bases lying between them. CDR3 loop: CASSKRYSTDTQYF. CDR3 in DNA: TGTGCCAGCAGTAAGCGTTATAGCACAGATACGCAGTATTTT.

The chain has TRBV27 and TRBJ2-4; D is unresolved. CDR3 size: 15 residues. Trimming shortened V by 5 bases and J by 2 bases, and 13 bases separated the two germline ends. Germline assignment: CDR1 MNHEY and CDR2 SMNVEV (reference sequence). The CDR3 reads CASSPSLLTKNIQYF. The CDR3 region has the DNA TGTGCCAGCAGTCCGAGTTTGTTAACCAAAAACATTCAGTACTTC.

The chain employs TRBV4-3 and TRBJ1-1; D is uncertain. Trimming took 4 bases from V and 2 from J, leaving 11 bases between them. Germline loops: CDR1 LGHNA, CDR2 YSLEER. The CDR3 runs 14 residues. DNA for the CDR3: TGCGCCAGCAGCCTCCTTGGGAGAAACACTGAAGCTTTCTTT. Protein product: CASSLLGRNTEAFF.

V is TRBV6-5 and J is TRBJ2-7, with a possible D match to TRBD1 (5 bases). This CDR3 spans 12 amino acids. The V gene lost 5 bases and the J gene lost 7 bases, with 12 bases spanning the gap. Germline assignment: CDR1 MNHEY and CDR2 SVGAGI. DNA for the CDR3: TGTGCCAGCAGTACCCAGGGTAGTGAGCAGTACTTC. This translates into CASSTQGSEQYF.

This chain joins TRBV7-3 and TRBJ1-2, with D perhaps TRBD1 (6 bases). Per germline, CDR1 SGHTA and CDR2 FQGTGA. The length of the CDR3 is 13 residues. V lost 5 bases and J lost 5, with 12 bases in between. The CDR3 loop is CASSDRTGYGYTF. Here the CDR3 DNA reads TGTGCCAGCAGCGACAGGACGGGATATGGCTACACCTTC. Drawing the rest from reference TRBV7-3 and TRBJ1-2, the complete variable domain is GAGVSQTPSNKVTEKGKYVELRCDPISGHTALYWYRQSLGQGPEFLIYFQGTGAADDSGLPNDRFFAVRPEGSVSTLKIQRTERGDSAVYLCASSDRTGYGYTFGSGTRLTVV.

This chain links TRBV7-2 with TRBJ2-3, with D possibly matching TRBD2 (6 bases). Trimming took 1 base from V and 9 from J, leaving 14 bases between them. CDR1 SGHTA and CDR2 FQGNSA come from the germline V gene. The CDR3 extends over 14 amino acids. As DNA, the CDR3 is TGTGCCAGCAGCTTAGTGGCTAGCGCGAAGACGCAGTATTTT. The encoded protein is CASSLVASAKTQYF.

This rearrangement joins TRBV7-6 to TRBJ2-1; TRBD2 agrees at 10 bases. Germline V gene data show CDR1 as SGHVS and CDR2 as FNYEAQ. Germline trimming cut 5 bases from V and 4 bases from J; bases unmatched to any gene: 11. CDR3 size: 17 residues. Here the CDR3 reads CASSPRESGREYNEQFF. The CDR3 region has the DNA TGTGCCAGCAGCCCCCGGGAGAGCGGGAGGGAATACAATGAGCAGTTCTTC.

The chain has TRBV2 and TRBJ2-7, with 10 bases fitting TRBD2. This CDR3 is 17 amino acids long. Germline V gene lookup returns CDR1 SNHLY and CDR2 FYNNEI. V dropped 3 bases and J dropped 4; count of bases not matched to a gene: 12. CDR3 DNA: TGTGCCAGCAGTGAGAGGGTAGCGGGAGGAGTTGGGTACGAGCAGTACTTC. Protein product: CASSERVAGGVGYEQYF.

CDR3: CAIRAGHPNTEAFF. The CDR3 DNA is TGTGCCATCAGAGCGGGACACCCGAACACTGAAGCTTTCTTT. The chain recombines TRBV10-3 with TRBJ1-1, with D possibly TRBD1 on 6 matching bases. Germline V gives CDR1 ENHRY, CDR2 SYGVKD. The length of the CDR3 is 14 residues. V lost 6 bases and J lost 1, with 12 bases in between.